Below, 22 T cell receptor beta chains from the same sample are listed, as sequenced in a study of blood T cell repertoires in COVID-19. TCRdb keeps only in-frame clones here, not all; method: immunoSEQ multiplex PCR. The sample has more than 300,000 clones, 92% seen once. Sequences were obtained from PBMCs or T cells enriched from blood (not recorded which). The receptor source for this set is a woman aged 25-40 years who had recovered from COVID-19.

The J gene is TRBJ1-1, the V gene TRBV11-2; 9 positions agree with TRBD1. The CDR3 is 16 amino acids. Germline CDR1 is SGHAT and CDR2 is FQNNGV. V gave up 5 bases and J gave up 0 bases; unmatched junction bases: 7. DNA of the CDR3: TGTGCCAGCAGCCTTCGGCGGACAGGGGTGAACACTGAAGCTTTCTTT. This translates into CASSLRRTGVNTEAFF.

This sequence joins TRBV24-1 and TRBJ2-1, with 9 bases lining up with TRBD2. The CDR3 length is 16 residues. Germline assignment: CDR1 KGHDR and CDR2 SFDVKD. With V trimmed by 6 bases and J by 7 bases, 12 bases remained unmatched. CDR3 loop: CATSPAGGGRENEQFF. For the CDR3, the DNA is TGTGCCACCAGTCCCGCGGGCGGCGGGAGGGAAAATGAGCAGTTCTTC.

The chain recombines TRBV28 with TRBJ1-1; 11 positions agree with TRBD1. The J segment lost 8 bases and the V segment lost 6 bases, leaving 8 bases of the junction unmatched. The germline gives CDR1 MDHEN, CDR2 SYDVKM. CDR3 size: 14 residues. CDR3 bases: TGTGCCAGCAGACCCGGACAGGGGGCGCGGGAAGCTTTCTTT. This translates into CASRPGQGAREAFF.

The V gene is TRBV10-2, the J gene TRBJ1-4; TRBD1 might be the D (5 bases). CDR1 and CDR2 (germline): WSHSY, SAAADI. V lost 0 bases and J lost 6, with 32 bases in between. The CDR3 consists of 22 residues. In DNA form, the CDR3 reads TGCGCCAGCAGTGAGTCTTTGATTGTGAATGGGGCTCAGGGCGGATTTGATGAAAAACTGTTTTTT. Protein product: CASSESLIVNGAQGGFDEKLFF.

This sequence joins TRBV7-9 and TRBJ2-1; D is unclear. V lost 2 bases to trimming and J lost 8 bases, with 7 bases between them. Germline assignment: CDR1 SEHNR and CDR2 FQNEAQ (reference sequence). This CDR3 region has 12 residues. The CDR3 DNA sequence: TGTGCCAGCAGCTTATCCTCTGATGAGCAGTTCTTC. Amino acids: CASSLSSDEQFF.

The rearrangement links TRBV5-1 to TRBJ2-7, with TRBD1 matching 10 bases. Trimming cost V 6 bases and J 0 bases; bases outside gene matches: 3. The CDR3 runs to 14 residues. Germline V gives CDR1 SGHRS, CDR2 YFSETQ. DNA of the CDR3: TGCGCCAGCACGGACAGGGGGAGCTCCTACGAGCAGTACTTC. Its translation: CASTDRGSSYEQYF.

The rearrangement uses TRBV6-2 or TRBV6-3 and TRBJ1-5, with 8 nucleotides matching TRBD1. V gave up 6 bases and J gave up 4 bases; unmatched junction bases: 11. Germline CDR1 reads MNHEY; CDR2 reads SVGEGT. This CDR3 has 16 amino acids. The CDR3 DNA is TGTGCCAGCAGCCGGAACCAGGGGGCGGTTAATCAGCCCCAGCATTTT. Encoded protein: CASSRNQGAVNQPQHF.

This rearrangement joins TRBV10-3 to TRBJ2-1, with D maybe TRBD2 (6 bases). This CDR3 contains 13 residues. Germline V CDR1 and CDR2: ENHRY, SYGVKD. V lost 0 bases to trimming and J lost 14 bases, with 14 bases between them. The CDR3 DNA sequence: TGTGCCATCAGTGAGTCGGAGGGGATTAGGGAGTTCTTC. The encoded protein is CAISESEGIREFF.

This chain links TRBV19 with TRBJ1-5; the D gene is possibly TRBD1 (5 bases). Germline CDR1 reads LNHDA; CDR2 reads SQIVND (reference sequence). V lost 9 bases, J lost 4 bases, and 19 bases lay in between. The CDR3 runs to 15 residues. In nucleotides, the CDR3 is TGTGCCAGCAAACTATGGGCGGGGCTAAATCAGCCCCAGCATTTT. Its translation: CASKLWAGLNQPQHF.

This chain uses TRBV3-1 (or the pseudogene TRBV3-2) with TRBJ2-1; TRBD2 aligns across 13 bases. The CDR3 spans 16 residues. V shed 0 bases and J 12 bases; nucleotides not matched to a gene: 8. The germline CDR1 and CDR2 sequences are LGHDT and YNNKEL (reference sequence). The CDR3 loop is CASSQDQLAGGDGQFF. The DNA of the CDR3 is TGTGCCAGCAGCCAAGATCAACTAGCGGGAGGGGACGGGCAGTTCTTC.

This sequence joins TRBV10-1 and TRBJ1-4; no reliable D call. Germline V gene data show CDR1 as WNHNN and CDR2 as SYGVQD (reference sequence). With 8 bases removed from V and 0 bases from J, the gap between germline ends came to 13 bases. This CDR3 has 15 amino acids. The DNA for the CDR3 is TGCGCCAGCGGTTCGGGAGGTGCAACTAATGAAAAACTGTTTTTT. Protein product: CASGSGGATNEKLFF.

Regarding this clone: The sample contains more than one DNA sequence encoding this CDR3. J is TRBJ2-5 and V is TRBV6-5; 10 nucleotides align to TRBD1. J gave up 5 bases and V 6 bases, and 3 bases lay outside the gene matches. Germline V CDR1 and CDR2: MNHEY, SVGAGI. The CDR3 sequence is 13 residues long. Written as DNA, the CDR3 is TGTGCCAGCAGGACAGGGGGCCTGGAGACCCAGTACTTC. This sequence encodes CASRTGGLETQYF.

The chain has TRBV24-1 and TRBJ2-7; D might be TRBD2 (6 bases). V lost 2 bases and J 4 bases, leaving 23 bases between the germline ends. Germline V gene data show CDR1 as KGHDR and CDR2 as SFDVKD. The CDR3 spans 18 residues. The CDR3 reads CATSDSTSSGLVGYEQYF. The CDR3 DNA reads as TGTGCCACCAGTGATTCGACTAGTTCAGGCTTGGTGGGGTACGAGCAGTACTTC.

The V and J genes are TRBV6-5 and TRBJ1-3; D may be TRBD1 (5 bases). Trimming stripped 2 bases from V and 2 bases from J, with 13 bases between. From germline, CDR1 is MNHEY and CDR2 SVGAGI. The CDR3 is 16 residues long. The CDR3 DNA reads TGTGCCAGCAGTTACGGGGCTCAGAGCGCTGGAAACACCATATATTTT. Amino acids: CASSYGAQSAGNTIYF.

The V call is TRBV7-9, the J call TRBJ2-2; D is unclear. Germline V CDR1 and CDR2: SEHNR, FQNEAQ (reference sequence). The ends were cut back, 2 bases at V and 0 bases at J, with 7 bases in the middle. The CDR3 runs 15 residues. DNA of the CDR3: TGTGCCAGCAGCTTACGAGAGCCGAACACCGGGGAGCTGTTTTTT. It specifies CASSLREPNTGELFF.

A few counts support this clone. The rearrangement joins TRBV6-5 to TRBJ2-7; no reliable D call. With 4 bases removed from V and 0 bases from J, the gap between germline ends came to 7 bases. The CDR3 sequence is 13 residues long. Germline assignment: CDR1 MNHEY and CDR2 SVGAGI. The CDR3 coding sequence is TGTGCCAGCAGTTTTGCTAGCTCCTACGAGCAGTACTTC. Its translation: CASSFASSYEQYF.

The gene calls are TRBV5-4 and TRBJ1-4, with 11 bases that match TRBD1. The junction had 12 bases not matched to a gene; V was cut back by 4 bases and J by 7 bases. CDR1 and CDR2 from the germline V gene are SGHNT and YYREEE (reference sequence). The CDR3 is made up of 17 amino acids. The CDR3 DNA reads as TGTGCCAGCAGCGCCCGGACAGGGGGCGCGGGAGGTGAAAAACTGTTTTTT. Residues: CASSARTGGAGGEKLFF. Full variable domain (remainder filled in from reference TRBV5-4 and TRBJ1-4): ETGVTQSPTHLIKTRGQQVTLRCSSQSGHNTVSWYQQALGQGPQFIFQYYREEENGRGNFPPRFSGLQFPNYSSELNVNALELDDSALYLCASSARTGGAGGEKLFFGSGTQLSVL.

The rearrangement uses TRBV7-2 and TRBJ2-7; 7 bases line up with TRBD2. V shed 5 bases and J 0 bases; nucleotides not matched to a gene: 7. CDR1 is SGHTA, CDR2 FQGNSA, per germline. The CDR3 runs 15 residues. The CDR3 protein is CASSELAALSYEQYF. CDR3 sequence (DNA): TGTGCCAGCAGCGAGCTAGCGGCCCTCTCCTACGAGCAGTACTTC.

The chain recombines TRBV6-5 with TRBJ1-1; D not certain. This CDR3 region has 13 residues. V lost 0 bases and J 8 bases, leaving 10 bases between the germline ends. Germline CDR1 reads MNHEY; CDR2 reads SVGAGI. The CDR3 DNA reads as TGTGCCAGCAGTTACTCTCGGAGGGCGGAAGCTTTCTTT. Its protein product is CASSYSRRAEAFF.

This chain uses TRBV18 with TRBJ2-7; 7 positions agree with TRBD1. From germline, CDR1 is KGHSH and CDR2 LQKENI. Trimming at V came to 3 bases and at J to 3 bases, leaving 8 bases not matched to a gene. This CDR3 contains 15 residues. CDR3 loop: CASSPSDRVYYEQYF. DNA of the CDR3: TGTGCCAGCTCACCCTCTGACAGGGTGTACTACGAGCAGTACTTC. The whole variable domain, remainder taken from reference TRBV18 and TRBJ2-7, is NAGVMQNPRHLVRRRGQEARLRCSPMKGHSHVYWYRQLPEEGLKFMVYLQKENIIDESGMPKERFSAEFPKEGPSILRIQQVVRGDSAAYFCASSPSDRVYYEQYFGPGTRLTVT.

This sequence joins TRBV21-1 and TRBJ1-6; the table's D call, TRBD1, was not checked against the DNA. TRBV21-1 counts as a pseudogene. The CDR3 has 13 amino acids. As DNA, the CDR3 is TGTGCCAGCGAATACAGGGTGGACTCACCCCTCCACTTT. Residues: CASEYRVDSPLHF.

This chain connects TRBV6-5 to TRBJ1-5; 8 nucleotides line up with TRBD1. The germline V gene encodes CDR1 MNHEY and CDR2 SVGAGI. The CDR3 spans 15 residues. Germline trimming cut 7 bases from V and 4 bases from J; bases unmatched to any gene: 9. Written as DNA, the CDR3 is TGTGCCAGCAAAGGAACAGGGGGGAGGAATCAGCCCCAGCATTTT. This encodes CASKGTGGRNQPQHF.